The 17 T cell receptor beta chains below were found in one sample sequenced in a study of T-cell reconstitution after alpha-beta-depleted transplantation in children. Construction of the TCRbeta library involved unique molecular identifiers. MiXCR was run by TCRdb on the PCR reads, yielding one entry per CDR3 protein. The sample shows 280,000 or so distinct CDR3 sequences, roughly 10% of them seen only once. This specimen was peripheral blood, taken 180 days after TCRalphabeta/CD19-depleted stem cell transplant. The source is a male patient between 2 and 9 years old who had a stem cell transplant for chronic granulomatous disease, so the T cells may come from the graft donor.

This clonotype appeared many times. V gene TRBV20-1 combines with J gene TRBJ2-1, with a possible D match to TRBD2 (6 bases). Germline lookup yields CDR1 DFQATT and CDR2 SNEGSKA (reference sequence). V was cut by 5 bases and J by 10 bases, with 12 bases left in between. The CDR3 extends over 11 amino acids. The DNA of the CDR3 is TGCAGTGCTCGACGGGCGGGGGAGCAGTTCTTC. Its translation: CSARRAGEQFF.

The table lists this clonotype with many counts. The chain has TRBV20-1 and TRBJ2-5; the D gene could be TRBD1 or TRBD2 (6 bases each). The CDR3 runs to 13 residues. Trimming shortened V by 8 bases and J by 2 bases, and 15 bases separated the two germline ends. Germline CDR1 is DFQATT and CDR2 is SNEGSKA (reference sequence). Here the CDR3 reads CSIQGGHQETQYF. The DNA of the CDR3 is TGCAGTATCCAAGGGGGGCATCAAGAGACCCAGTACTTC.

This clonotype occurred many times. The rearrangement uses TRBV5-8 and TRBJ2-5; 12 nucleotides agree with TRBD2. V shed 0 bases and J 1 base; nucleotides not matched to a gene: 4. Looked up from germline, CDR1 is SGHTS and CDR2 is YDEGEE. There are 17 residues in the CDR3. The CDR3 nucleotides are TGTGCCAGCAGCTTGGGACTAGCGGGGGAATCCCAAGAGACCCAGTACTTC. Translated, it gives CASSLGLAGESQETQYF.

In this sample, this clonotype turned up many times. The junction differs from germline at one of its ends, possibly a read error. V and J are TRBV7-8 and TRBJ2-5; 8 bases map to TRBD2. The length of the CDR3 is 17 residues. Germline-derived CDR1 and CDR2 are SGHVS and FQNEAQ. As DNA, the CDR3 is TGTGCCAGCAGCTTCATAAGCGGGGGAGACCACCAGGAGACCCAGTACTTC. It encodes CASSFISGGDHQETQYF.

This clonotype was recorded at least ten times. The chain links TRBV9 to TRBJ2-3; D may be TRBD1 (6 bases). Trimming cost V 4 bases and J 2 bases, with 14 bases left between them. CDR3 length: 15 residues. Germline CDR1 SGDLS, CDR2 YYNGEE. CDR3 DNA: TGTGCCAGCAGCCCAAGGGGGACCCCCACAGATACGCAGTATTTT. As protein: CASSPRGTPTDTQYF.

In this sample, this clonotype turned up many times. This sequence joins TRBV29-1 and TRBJ2-5, with D perhaps TRBD2 (7 bases). Per the germline V gene, CDR1 is SQVTM and CDR2 is ANQGSEA. The CDR3 runs to 13 residues. Trimming removed 4 bases at V and 5 bases at J, with 14 bases between. CDR3: CSVGRGAGETQYF. For the CDR3, the DNA is TGCAGCGTTGGACGGGGGGCCGGGGAGACCCAGTACTTC.

This clonotype has ten or more counts. This CDR3 is CASSPGQVVYEQYF. The CDR3 DNA reads as TGTGCCAGCTCACCCGGACAGGTCGTCTACGAGCAGTACTTC. This chain links TRBV18 with TRBJ2-7; 7 nucleotides agree with TRBD1. The CDR3 sequence is 14 residues long. Germline CDR1 and CDR2: KGHSH and LQKENI. V lost 3 bases, J lost 3 bases, and 5 bases stayed unmatched. The full variable domain, rest sourced from reference TRBV18 and TRBJ2-7, is NAGVMQNPRHLVRRRGQEARLRCSPMKGHSHVYWYRQLPEEGLKFMVYLQKENIIDESGMPKERFSAEFPKEGPSILRIQQVVRGDSAAYFCASSPGQVVYEQYFGPGTRLTVT.

This clonotype was seen at least ten times. The rearrangement uses TRBV12-3 or TRBV12-4 and TRBJ1-2; TRBD1 might be the D (5 bases). The germline V and J ends were trimmed by 5 bases and 5 bases, with 24 bases remaining between them. The CDR3 contains 17 residues. CDR3 sequence (DNA): TGTGCCAGCAGTCCCGGCGGGGGGAAGAGGGTTACGTATGGCTACACCTTC. Encoded protein: CASSPGGGKRVTYGYTF.

This clonotype was detected many times. This sequence joins TRBV7-9 and TRBJ2-3, with unresolved D. Looked up from germline, CDR1 is SEHNR and CDR2 is FQNEAQ (reference sequence). V dropped 8 bases and J dropped 1 base, with 7 bases sitting between them. CDR3 length equals 12 residues. The CDR3 is CASLLRTDTQYF. The DNA of the CDR3 is TGTGCCAGCCTCCTCCGCACAGATACGCAGTATTTT.

The gene calls are TRBV12-3 or TRBV12-4 and TRBJ2-7; 7 nucleotides line up with TRBD2. The CDR3 extends over 13 amino acids. Trimming cost V 3 bases and J 7 bases; bases outside gene matches: 6. DNA of the CDR3: TGTGCCAGCAGTTTTGGCCTGGGGGGGGAGCAGTACTTC. It yields the protein CASSFGLGGEQYF.

In its sample, this clonotype was seen many times. CDR3 sequence: CASSERTSGFTDTQYF. DNA for the CDR3: TGTGCCAGCAGCGAACGGACTAGCGGGTTCACAGATACGCAGTATTTT. The rearrangement joins TRBV9 to TRBJ2-3; 11 bases match TRBD2. The CDR3 totals 16 residues. Germline CDR1 and CDR2: SGDLS and YYNGEE. J was trimmed by 2 bases and V by 3 bases; bases with no gene match: 5.

Many counts were recorded for this clonotype. This chain connects TRBV7-9 to TRBJ2-2, with D hard to call. The CDR3 has 16 residues. The germline V and J ends were trimmed by 5 bases and 0 bases, with 13 bases remaining between them. CDR1 and CDR2 (germline): SEHNR, FQNEAQ (reference sequence). The CDR3 sequence is CASSPTAQTNTGELFF. The CDR3 DNA reads TGTGCCAGCAGCCCCACCGCCCAAACGAACACCGGGGAGCTGTTTTTT.

The chain joins TRBV30 to TRBJ2-2; D is unclear. The germline CDR1 and CDR2 sequences are GTSNPN and SVGIG (reference sequence). This CDR3 contains 14 residues. Trimming removed 4 bases at V and 3 bases at J, with 12 bases between. CDR3 nucleotide sequence: TGTGCCTGGAAAGGGCAGTTGGACACCGGGGAGCTGTTTTTT. It specifies CAWKGQLDTGELFF.

This clonotype was found many times. J is TRBJ1-2 and V is TRBV20-1; 8 bases map to TRBD1. CDR3 length: 12 amino acids. Germline values: CDR1 DFQATT, CDR2 SNEGSKA (reference sequence). The J segment lost 5 bases and the V segment lost 6 bases, leaving 5 bases of the junction unmatched. DNA of the CDR3: TGCAGTGCGATCGACAGGGGTTATGGCTACACCTTC. Translation gives CSAIDRGYGYTF.

The V call is TRBV27, the J call TRBJ2-7; a possible D gene is TRBD1 (6 bases). Trimming shortened V by 10 bases and J by 4 bases, and 20 bases separated the two germline ends. This CDR3 contains 14 residues. Per the germline V gene, CDR1 is MNHEY and CDR2 is SMNVEV (reference sequence). CDR3 nucleotide sequence: TGTGCCAACCAACCTTCCACCAGGGGATACGAGCAGTACTTC. Translated, it gives CANQPSTRGYEQYF.

The sample holds many counts of this clonotype. The chain joins TRBV4-3 to TRBJ2-2; D unresolved. There are 15 residues in the CDR3. Trimming cost V 1 base and J 5 bases, with 11 bases left between them. Germline V CDR1 and CDR2: LGHNA, YSLEER. DNA for the CDR3: TGCGCCAGCAGCCAAGTCCCTATAAGGACCGGGGAGCTGTTTTTT. Encoded protein: CASSQVPIRTGELFF.

The chain carries TRBV12-3 or TRBV12-4 and TRBJ2-3; maybe TRBD2 (5 bases). The CDR3 has 15 residues. Trimming stripped 6 bases from V and 3 bases from J, with 16 bases between. CDR3 protein: CASRHRLLLTDTQYF. Here the CDR3 DNA reads TGTGCCAGCAGGCATCGACTACTACTGACAGATACGCAGTATTTT.